The T cell receptor beta chain described here comes from a study of blood T cells in healthy people across ages. Whole-study findings and limits: Donors of long life had a larger count of naive CD4+ cells and greater diversity than aged donors.

The CDR3 is 13 amino acids. Between the trimmed V and J ends, which lost 6 bases and 8 bases, there was a span of 16 bases. This clonotype was counted at least ten times. The antigen is not known. It was with a sample-barcoded 5' primer and a J-beta primer mix that a second PCR of roughly 7 to 12 cycles was run. Every cDNA was tagged by a template-switch adaptor with 12 random nucleotides. In TCRdb, the 5' RACE reads were re-called with MiXCR into one record per CDR3 protein. The profile shows a few hundred thousand distinct CDR3 sequences, more than 45% of them singletons. Roughly 10 milliliters of peripheral blood were drawn from each donor.

The specimen sequenced was blood. The clonotype comes from a man between 60 and 70 years old in good health. This sequence joins TRBV12-3 or TRBV12-4 and TRBJ1-2; unclear D gene. The CDR3 nucleotides read TGTGCCAGCAGCACAGAACGTTTCGGGGGCTACACCTTC. Translated: CASSTERFGGYTF.